Below, 12 T cell receptor beta chains from the same sample are listed, as sequenced in a study of T cells expressing NK-cell markers. TCRdb reprocessed the 5' RACE reads and reports one entry per CDR3 protein, with no DNA. The table for this sample gives a few hundred thousand distinct CDR3 sequences. Source material: blood T cells: a sorted CD56 or NKG2C T cell subset, CD4+ or CD8+ T cells, or bulk PBMC T cells (not recorded which). The source of these receptors is a man aged 18 to 69 in good health.

The V gene is TRBV29-1, the J gene TRBJ2-7; TCRdb indicates TRBD1, and absent DNA this call remains unverified. Germline loops: CDR1 SQVTM, CDR2 ANQGSEA. CDR3 length equals 13 residues. The CDR3 protein is CSALAQGTYEQYF.

The CDR3 sequence: CASSPQTGIILKAFF. The chain has TRBV27 and TRBJ1-1; absent DNA, TCRdb's TRBD1 call cannot be checked. Germline lookup yields CDR1 MNHEY and CDR2 SMNVEV (reference sequence). The CDR3 contains 15 residues.

The rearrangement links TRBV6-1 to TRBJ2-7; the D call of TRBD2 rests on TCRdb alone, since no DNA is present to check it. This CDR3 has 15 residues. Germline lookup yields CDR1 MNHNS and CDR2 SASEGT. The CDR3 here is CASSERQGTDYEQYF.

This sequence joins TRBV3-1 and TRBJ2-7. The CDR3 covers 13 residues. Germline values: CDR1 LGHDT, CDR2 YNNKEL (reference sequence). The CDR3 sequence: CATRDWSSYEQYF.

J is TRBJ1-1 and V is TRBV5-5. CDR1 and CDR2 (germline): SGHKS, YYEKEE (reference sequence). The CDR3 consists of 15 residues. The CDR3 reads CASSLISGFTTEAFF.

The CDR3 sequence is CASSRPSYNSPLHF. The chain carries TRBV27 and TRBJ1-6. Germline V gene sequence: CDR1 MNHEY, CDR2 SMNVEV (reference sequence). CDR3 length equals 14 residues.

This chain uses TRBV7-2 with TRBJ1-5; the D gene TCRdb calls, TRBD1, cannot be checked with no DNA. There are 14 residues in the CDR3. CDR1 is SGHTA, CDR2 FQGNSA, per germline. The CDR3 is CASRRTGVNQPQHF.

V is TRBV25-1 and J is TRBJ1-2; TCRdb names TRBD1, which stays unverified in the absence of DNA. The CDR3 has 14 residues. The germline V gene has CDR1 MGHDK and CDR2 SYGVNS. The CDR3 reads CASSSQQGVYGYTF.

The chain is built from TRBV25-1 and TRBJ1-1. The V gene's germline CDR1 is MGHDK and CDR2 SYGVNS. The CDR3 runs to 14 residues. The CDR3 loop is CASSGWGSPTEAFF.

The gene calls are TRBV28 and TRBJ2-1; TCRdb calls TRBD1, which cannot be checked without DNA. This CDR3 comprises 15 residues. Germline loops: CDR1 MDHEN, CDR2 SYDVKM. CDR3 sequence: CASSIRDREVNEQFF.

This chain joins TRBV7-3 and TRBJ1-2. This CDR3 contains 13 residues. CDR1 is SGHTA, CDR2 FQGTGA, per germline. The CDR3 loop reads CASSLNGLYGYTF.

The genes are TRBV4-2 and TRBJ1-6; TCRdb indicates TRBD1, and absent DNA this call remains unverified. The V gene's germline CDR1 is LGHNA and CDR2 YNFKEQ. The CDR3 is 16 residues long. This chain's CDR3 is CASSQEPAGAISPLHF.